This is a list of T cell receptor beta chains from one sample in a study of blood T cell repertoires in COVID-19. Here immunoSEQ multiplex PCR was the method, and the copy in TCRdb shows in-frame clones only, minus some. In the table there are roughly 220,000 clones, 80% to 90% of which are singletons. The sample consisted of PBMCs or T cells enriched from blood (not recorded which). These receptors originate from a woman between 18 and 29 years old in a cohort exposed to, infected with or recovered from COVID-19 (not recorded which). The CDR3 runs from the conserved cysteine through the conserved F or W. A D gene is named only where the DNA matches it firmly. Size values are once, few and many counts, or a class for expanded clones, and some rows have none.

-	TRBV19	TRBJ2-1	-	TGTGCCAGTAGTCCCTGGATAGTCGGGTCCTACAATGAGCAGTTCTTC	CASSPWIVGSYNEQFF
-	TRBV29-1	TRBJ1-1	-	TGCAGCGTCCATACCGGACAGAACACTGAAGCTTTCTTT	CSVHTGQNTEAFF
TRBD1	TRBV6-5	TRBJ1-6	-	TGTGCCAGCAAGTTGACAGGGCTATCACCCCTCCACTTT	CASKLTGLSPLHF
-	TRBV11-2	TRBJ1-5	-	TGTGCCAGCAGCTTAGGAGGCCATCCCCAGCATTTT	CASSLGGHPQHF
-	TRBV15	TRBJ1-5	-	TGTGCCACCAGCAGAGATCGGGATCAGCCCCAGCATTTT	CATSRDRDQPQHF
-	TRBV20-1	TRBJ2-7	-	TGCAGTGCTAGACTCTCCTACGAGCAGTACTTC	CSARLSYEQYF
-	TRBV29-1	TRBJ1-1	once	TGCAGCTCTACTGACAGCTTGAACACTGAAGCTTTCTTT	CSSTDSLNTEAFF
-	TRBV2	TRBJ1-5	-	TGTGCCAGCATAGGGGAGGGCAATCAGCCCCAGCATTTT	CASIGEGNQPQHF
TRBD1	TRBV5-5	TRBJ2-7	-	TGTGCCAGCAGCCTCAAGACAGGGGGCGACGAGCAGTACTTC	CASSLKTGGDEQYF
TRBD2	TRBV9	TRBJ2-1	-	TGTGCCAGCAGCGTAGAGGGACTAGCGGGAGGGGGTCAACAGTACAATGAGCAGTTCTTC	CASSVEGLAGGGQQYNEQFF
TRBD1	TRBV24-1	TRBJ1-1	-	TGTGCCACCAGTCCCGGGACAGGAGGAGGGAACACTGAAGCTTTCTTT	CATSPGTGGGNTEAFF
-	TRBV6-5	TRBJ1-5	once	TGTGCCAGCAGCATACAGGGAGATCAGCCCCAGCATTTT	CASSIQGDQPQHF
TRBD1	TRBV5-6	TRBJ1-5	-	TGTGCCAGCAGCTTGTTCGTCAGGGGGCGAGTTGACAATCAGCCCCAGCATTTT	CASSLFVRGRVDNQPQHF
-	TRBV12-3/TRBV12-4	TRBJ1-5	-	TGTGCCAGCACCAGGGATCGACAGCCCCAGCATTTT	CASTRDRQPQHF
TRBD1	TRBV2	TRBJ1-1	-	TGTGCCAGCAGCTTACTCCGGGACAGGGGCCCGAACACTGAAGCTTTCTTT	CASSLLRDRGPNTEAFF
TRBD2	TRBV19	TRBJ2-7	-	TGTGCCAGTAGTTTTAGCGGGAGTAGTTCCTACGAGCAGTACTTC	CASSFSGSSSYEQYF
-	TRBV7-8	TRBJ1-5	-	TGTGCCAGCAGCTTTAGGAGGGGGGGCGCGGAGCCCCAGCATTTT	CASSFRRGGAEPQHF